This is a list of T cell receptor beta chains from one sample in a study of shared clonotypes between healthy human individuals. Produced via immunoSEQ multiplex PCR; TCRdb's table is partial and in-frame only. The sample consists of around 600,000 clones, about 95% of them appearing once. Sequenced material: naive CD8+ T cells sorted from blood. The receptor source for this set is a woman in her 30s in good health. CDR3s include the opening cysteine and the closing phenylalanine or tryptophan. A D gene is named only where the DNA matches it firmly.

d_gene	v_gene	j_gene	CDR3aa	CDR3nt
-	TRBV9	TRBJ1-1	CASSPPSGKFTEAFF	TGTGCCAGCAGCCCCCCATCAGGAAAGTTCACTGAAGCTTTCTTT
-	TRBV6-6	TRBJ1-3	CASSYSGTTSGNTIYF	TGTGCCAGCAGTTACTCTGGGACTACCTCTGGAAACACCATATATTTT
-	TRBV29-1	TRBJ2-3	CSVYGGDTQYF	TGCAGCGTTTATGGGGGGGATACGCAGTATTTT
-	TRBV27	TRBJ2-7	CASSGSSEQYF	TGTGCCAGCAGTGGGTCTAGCGAGCAGTACTTC
TRBD2	TRBV11-2	TRBJ2-1	CASSFRLAGVNEQFF	TGTGCCAGCAGCTTTAGGCTAGCGGGAGTGAATGAGCAGTTCTTC
-	TRBV13	TRBJ1-1	CASSLQGGTEAFF	TGTGCCAGCAGCTTGCAGGGTGGGACTGAAGCTTTCTTT
-	TRBV4-1	TRBJ2-2	CASSQKNRAVTDTTGELFF	TGCGCCAGCAGCCAAAAAAACCGAGCAGTGACTGATACCACCGGGGAGCTGTTTTTT
-	TRBV28	TRBJ1-1	CASSFAGHTEAFF	TGTGCCAGCAGTTTCGCGGGCCACACTGAAGCTTTCTTT
-	TRBV7-8	TRBJ1-1	CASSPLQGDYTEAFF	TGTGCCAGCAGCCCGCTCCAGGGTGATTACACTGAAGCTTTCTTT
TRBD1	TRBV10-2	TRBJ1-1	CASSETGDREGTEAFF	TGCGCCAGCAGTGAAACCGGCGACAGGGAGGGCACTGAAGCTTTCTTT
TRBD2	TRBV6-1	TRBJ2-7	CASSVPKGSGVYYEQYF	TGTGCCAGCAGTGTACCTAAGGGCAGCGGGGTTTACTACGAGCAGTACTTC
-	TRBV11-2	TRBJ1-1	CASSRQGGRPPNNEAFF	TGTGCCAGCAGCCGGCAAGGGGGGCGTCCACCAAACAATGAAGCTTTCTTT
-	TRBV5-7	TRBJ1-1	CASSLGTEAFF	TGTGCCAGCAGCTTGGGGACTGAAGCTTTCTTT
TRBD2	TRBV27	TRBJ2-1	CASSLGAGGGYNEQFF	TGTGCCAGCAGTTTAGGAGCGGGAGGGGGTTACAATGAGCAGTTCTTC
-	TRBV9	TRBJ2-3	CASSQEDTQYF	TGTGCCAGCAGCCAGGAGGATACGCAGTATTTT
-	TRBV27	TRBJ2-7	CASSLSWRGSYEQYF	TGTGCCAGCAGTTTATCCTGGCGGGGTTCCTACGAGCAGTACTTC
-	TRBV27	TRBJ1-1	CASSFNGGFTEAFF	TGTGCCAGCAGTTTTAATGGGGGATTCACTGAAGCTTTCTTT
-	TRBV2	TRBJ1-1	CASSLGPGTNTEAFF	TGTGCCAGCAGCTTGGGCCCCGGGACGAACACTGAAGCTTTCTTT
TRBD2	TRBV10-2	TRBJ2-7	CASSDLAGTTYEQYF	TGCGCCAGCAGTGATCTAGCGGGTACCACCTACGAGCAGTACTTC
-	TRBV6-6	TRBJ2-7	CASSTEGARYEQYF	TGTGCCAGCAGCACGGAGGGGGCCCGCTACGAGCAGTACTTC
TRBD1	TRBV27	TRBJ1-1	CASSSGTGAGTEAFF	TGTGCCAGCAGTTCCGGGACAGGGGCCGGTACTGAAGCTTTCTTT
-	TRBV7-9	TRBJ2-7	CASSLGPEQYF	TGTGCCAGCAGCCTAGGGCCCGAGCAGTACTTC
-	TRBV5-4	TRBJ1-2	CASSAGTLGNYGYTF	TGTGCCAGCAGCGCTGGGACACTGGGAAACTATGGCTACACCTTC
-	TRBV6-1	TRBJ1-3	CASSVGYGRNTIYF	TGTGCCAGCAGTGTGGGTTACGGACGAAACACCATATATTTT